This TCR beta chain came from a study of beta chain features in type 1 diabetes. About this clone itself: The sample carries other DNA sequences with the same CDR3.

Expressed TCRB transcripts were sequenced after all isolated RNA was converted to cDNA. TCRdb keeps only in-frame clones here, not all; method: immunoSEQ multiplex PCR. The sample carries over 700,000 clones, roughly a sixth recorded once. This CDR3 region has 13 residues. From germline, CDR1 is MDHEN and CDR2 SYDVKM. V was shortened by 5 bases and J by 4 bases, with 11 bases between the two germline ends. Sample: naive CD4+ T cells from blood. This TCR was recovered from a woman aged 18-29 years in good health. The genes are TRBV28 and TRBJ1-2; tentatively, D is TRBD1 (6 bases). The CDR3 spells CASSRTGFYGYTF. CDR3 bases: TGTGCCAGCAGTCGAACAGGGTTCTATGGCTACACCTTC.